This record concerns one TCR beta chain sequence. The CDR3 spans 15 residues. CDR1 and CDR2 from the germline V gene are LNHDA and SQIVND (reference sequence). Trimming took 3 bases from V and 1 from J, leaving 13 bases between them. This sample is part of a study of sequential checkpoint blockade in melanoma. Some clones are missing from TCRdb's copy, which holds only in-frame ones; the method was immunoSEQ multiplex PCR. Among about 11,000 clones, approximately 72% were seen once, and the ten largest hold around 11%. Treatment here: randomized to nivolumab then ipilimumab (arm A) or the reverse (arm B). PBMC sorting kept live CD3+CD8+ cells without CD19 or CD56.

The receptor was derived from a human donor with melanoma. The sample in question was CD8+ T cells sorted from blood (inferred from file names), obtained from a patient given nivolumab and ipilimumab in sequence. The V gene is TRBV19, the J gene TRBJ2-7; D remains unclear. CDR3: CASSMTHWKSYEQYF. The CDR3 DNA sequence: TGTGCCAGTAGTATGACTCATTGGAAGTCCTACGAGCAGTACTTC.